The clone carrying this T cell receptor beta chain has a handful of counts. Its cognate antigen is unknown. The CDR3 extends over 14 amino acids. Germline CDR1 is ENHRY and CDR2 is SYGVKD. V lost 6 bases to trimming and J lost 3 bases; unmatched junction nucleotides: 7. This record belongs to a study of beta chain features in type 1 diabetes. Study results and limitations: Type 1 diabetes patients had moderately but significantly shorter TCRB CDR3s in all four CD4+ subsets.

cDNA synthesis used the whole RNA isolate, giving expressed TCRB sequences. Some clones are missing from TCRdb's copy, which holds only in-frame ones; the method was immunoSEQ multiplex PCR. The sample includes under 300,000 clones, approximately 25% of them seen just once. Sequencing was performed on naive CD4+ T cells from blood. This TCR was recovered from a woman aged 30 to 39 with type 1 diabetes. The V gene is TRBV10-3, the J gene TRBJ1-2; TRBD1 matches at 7 bases. Written as DNA, the CDR3 is TGTGCCATCAGGGGGACAGCGGGTCACTATGGCTACACCTTC. Its protein product is CAIRGTAGHYGYTF.